A selection of T cell receptor beta chains follows, all from one sample in a study of cytomegalovirus exposure and HLA in healthy donors. Here immunoSEQ multiplex PCR was the method, and the copy in TCRdb shows in-frame clones only, minus some. The sample lists under 200,000 clones, around three quarters seen once, with approximately 3% in the top ten. Input material: PBMCs. Receptors originate from a woman aged 40 to 49 in good health and CMV-seronegative. Each CDR3 is given with its conserved first and last residue. Each record gives: clone size, J gene, D gene, V gene, CDR3 DNA, CDR3 protein. A D gene is named only where the DNA matches it firmly. Clone size is given for some rows only: seen once, a few or many times, or a class if the clone is expanded.

clone size: .; J gene: TRBJ2-2; D gene: TRBD2; V gene: TRBV5-6; CDR3 DNA: TGTGCCAGCAGCTTGGCCCCGACTAGCGGGGGAACGAACACCGGGGAGCTGTTTTTT; CDR3 protein: CASSLAPTSGGTNTGELFF
clone size: .; J gene: TRBJ1-6; D gene: .; V gene: TRBV13; CDR3 DNA: TGTGCCAGCAGAAGGGGACAATCACCCCTCCACTTT; CDR3 protein: CASRRGQSPLHF
clone size: .; J gene: TRBJ1-1; D gene: .; V gene: TRBV13; CDR3 DNA: TGTGCCAGCAGCCCGGGGACATTTTACACTGAAGCTTTCTTT; CDR3 protein: CASSPGTFYTEAFF
clone size: .; J gene: TRBJ2-7; D gene: .; V gene: TRBV7-8; CDR3 DNA: TGTGCCAGCAGCCACGACCGGAGGACAGCCATATCCTACGAGCAGTACTTC; CDR3 protein: CASSHDRRTAISYEQYF
clone size: once; J gene: TRBJ1-2; D gene: .; V gene: TRBV5-1; CDR3 DNA: TGCGCCAGCAGCAGTTCGCCGGGGAACTATGGCTACACCTTC; CDR3 protein: CASSSSPGNYGYTF
clone size: .; J gene: TRBJ2-3; D gene: .; V gene: TRBV6-1; CDR3 DNA: TGTGCCAGCAAGAGGGTATTGGGCACAGATACGCAGTATTTT; CDR3 protein: CASKRVLGTDTQYF
clone size: .; J gene: TRBJ1-1; D gene: .; V gene: TRBV29-1; CDR3 DNA: TGCAGCGTTATGGGGCAGTGGGCCACTGAAGCTTTCTTT; CDR3 protein: CSVMGQWATEAFF
clone size: .; J gene: TRBJ2-7; D gene: .; V gene: TRBV4-2; CDR3 DNA: TGTGCCAGCAGCCCCGGAGGGGGGGATTCTGAGCAGTACTTC; CDR3 protein: CASSPGGGDSEQYF
clone size: few; J gene: TRBJ1-1; D gene: TRBD1; V gene: TRBV7-9; CDR3 DNA: TGTGCCAGCAGCCCATGGACAGGGAGGGAGGCCTGGGCTTTCTTT; CDR3 protein: CASSPWTGREAWAFF
clone size: .; J gene: TRBJ2-5; D gene: .; V gene: TRBV5-1; CDR3 DNA: TGCGCCAGCAGCTTGTGGGCAGACCAAGAAGAGACCCAGTACTTC; CDR3 protein: CASSLWADQEETQYF
clone size: few; J gene: TRBJ1-1; D gene: .; V gene: TRBV11-2; CDR3 DNA: TGTGCCAGCAGCTTAGGGAGTAACACTGAAGCTTTCTTT; CDR3 protein: CASSLGSNTEAFF
clone size: .; J gene: TRBJ2-7; D gene: TRBD1; V gene: TRBV10-3; CDR3 DNA: TGTGCCATCAGCGGACAGGGGAACTCCTACGAGCAGTACTTC; CDR3 protein: CAISGQGNSYEQYF
clone size: once; J gene: TRBJ1-2; D gene: TRBD1; V gene: TRBV7-9; CDR3 DNA: TGTGCCAGCAGCTTGGGACAGGGAACCCAAGGCTATGGCTACACCTTC; CDR3 protein: CASSLGQGTQGYGYTF
clone size: once; J gene: TRBJ2-4; D gene: .; V gene: TRBV5-1; CDR3 DNA: TGCGCCAGCAGCTTGGAGGGGGGGGGCGGCATTCAGTACTTC; CDR3 protein: CASSLEGGGGIQYF
clone size: .; J gene: TRBJ1-1; D gene: TRBD1; V gene: TRBV28; CDR3 DNA: TGTGCCAGCAATGATCCCGGGACAGCGAACACTGAAGCTTTCTTT; CDR3 protein: CASNDPGTANTEAFF
clone size: .; J gene: TRBJ1-4; D gene: TRBD1; V gene: TRBV19; CDR3 DNA: TGTGCCAGTTCCCGGCCCACCCAAACAGAAACCGGACAGGGAGTGGGTGAAAAACTGTTTTTT; CDR3 protein: CASSRPTQTETGQGVGEKLFF
clone size: .; J gene: TRBJ2-2; D gene: TRBD2; V gene: TRBV9; CDR3 DNA: TGTGCCAGCAGCGCTAGCGGGGGGGCCCGAGTGGAGCTGTTTTTT; CDR3 protein: CASSASGGARVELFF
clone size: .; J gene: TRBJ2-7; D gene: .; V gene: TRBV5-8; CDR3 DNA: TGTGCCAGCAGCCGCAGGCGGTCTTACGGACAGACCTACGAGCAGTACTTC; CDR3 protein: CASSRRRSYGQTYEQYF
clone size: .; J gene: TRBJ1-2; D gene: TRBD1; V gene: TRBV19; CDR3 DNA: TGTGCCAGTAGTGCGGGACAGATGATTAGAGGCTACGCCTTC; CDR3 protein: CASSAGQMIRGYAF
clone size: .; J gene: TRBJ1-6; D gene: .; V gene: TRBV28; CDR3 DNA: TGTGCCAGCAGTTTATATGGGGGAGGAAGGGAGGGGGGTAATTCCCCCCTCCACTTT; CDR3 protein: CASSLYGGGREGGNSPLHF
clone size: .; J gene: TRBJ2-7; D gene: .; V gene: TRBV6-1; CDR3 DNA: TGTGCCAGCAGTGAGAGGGCCCCCTACGAGCAGTACTTC; CDR3 protein: CASSERAPYEQYF
clone size: .; J gene: TRBJ2-2; D gene: .; V gene: TRBV12-2; CDR3 DNA: TGTGCAAGTCGCGATGACAGGGAGGAGCTGTTTTTT; CDR3 protein: CASRDDREELFF
clone size: .; J gene: TRBJ2-1; D gene: .; V gene: TRBV5-1; CDR3 DNA: TGCGCCAGCAGCTTGGTACAGACCTCCTACAATGAGCAGTTCTTC; CDR3 protein: CASSLVQTSYNEQFF
clone size: .; J gene: TRBJ2-5; D gene: .; V gene: TRBV7-3; CDR3 DNA: TGTGCCAGCAGCTTAGGCAATGAAGAGACCCAGTACTTC; CDR3 protein: CASSLGNEETQYF
clone size: once; J gene: TRBJ2-7; D gene: .; V gene: TRBV5-4; CDR3 DNA: TGTGCCAGCAGCTTCCGGGGTTCCTACGAGCAGTACTTC; CDR3 protein: CASSFRGSYEQYF
clone size: few; J gene: TRBJ2-2; D gene: .; V gene: TRBV11-2; CDR3 DNA: TGTGCCAGCAGCTTAGGACTGGATCTTACCGGGGAGCTGTTTTTT; CDR3 protein: CASSLGLDLTGELFF
clone size: .; J gene: TRBJ2-3; D gene: TRBD2; V gene: TRBV5-4; CDR3 DNA: TGTGCCAGCGGGCCTCCGACTAGCGGGGGGAACACAGATACGCAGTATTTT; CDR3 protein: CASGPPTSGGNTDTQYF
clone size: .; J gene: TRBJ2-7; D gene: .; V gene: TRBV4-2; CDR3 DNA: TGTGCCAGCAGCCAAGAAGGGGCGGGGAGCTCCTACGAGCAGTACTTC; CDR3 protein: CASSQEGAGSSYEQYF
clone size: .; J gene: TRBJ1-1; D gene: .; V gene: TRBV5-1; CDR3 DNA: TGCGCCAGCAGGTTGGGGGGCTCGGAAGCTTTCTTT; CDR3 protein: CASRLGGSEAFF
clone size: .; J gene: TRBJ1-2; D gene: .; V gene: TRBV5-1; CDR3 DNA: TGCGCCAGCAGTCAACAGGGCGGTAACTATGGCTACACCTTC; CDR3 protein: CASSQQGGNYGYTF
clone size: .; J gene: TRBJ1-1; D gene: .; V gene: TRBV2; CDR3 DNA: TGTGCCAGCAGAGGGGGCACTGAAGCTTTCTTT; CDR3 protein: CASRGGTEAFF
clone size: .; J gene: TRBJ2-5; D gene: .; V gene: TRBV7-9; CDR3 DNA: TGTGCCAGCAGCTTAGCCCTTGTAGCAGACCAAGAGACCCAGTACTTC; CDR3 protein: CASSLALVADQETQYF
clone size: .; J gene: TRBJ2-2; D gene: .; V gene: TRBV6-5; CDR3 DNA: TGTGCCAGCAGGGAACAGGAACCCGGGGAGCTGTTTTTT; CDR3 protein: CASREQEPGELFF
clone size: .; J gene: TRBJ1-6; D gene: .; V gene: TRBV28; CDR3 DNA: TGTGCCAGCAGTTTATATGGGGGAGGAAGGGAGGGGGGTAATTCACCCCTCCACTTT; CDR3 protein: CASSLYGGGREGGNSPLHF
clone size: .; J gene: TRBJ1-6; D gene: .; V gene: TRBV19; CDR3 DNA: TGTGCCAGTAGTATGCGTAATTCACCCCTCCACTTT; CDR3 protein: CASSMRNSPLHF
clone size: .; J gene: TRBJ1-3; D gene: TRBD1; V gene: TRBV29-1; CDR3 DNA: TGCAGCGTTGGAGACAGGGGGAAGGTTGGGGGAAACACCATATATTTT; CDR3 protein: CSVGDRGKVGGNTIYF
clone size: .; J gene: TRBJ2-2; D gene: .; V gene: TRBV7-9; CDR3 DNA: TGTGCCAGCAGCTTCGGTGTCACCGGGGAGCTGTTTTTT; CDR3 protein: CASSFGVTGELFF
clone size: .; J gene: TRBJ1-1; D gene: .; V gene: TRBV27; CDR3 DNA: TGTGCCAGCAGTGGGGATCTGGTGGGAGCTGAAGCCTTCTTT; CDR3 protein: CASSGDLVGAEAFF
clone size: .; J gene: TRBJ1-2; D gene: TRBD1; V gene: TRBV19; CDR3 DNA: TGTGCCACTCACCGGGACAGGGATTACTATGGCTACACCTTC; CDR3 protein: CATHRDRDYYGYTF
clone size: .; J gene: TRBJ2-3; D gene: .; V gene: TRBV14; CDR3 DNA: TGTGCCAGCAGCAAAAGGGGTGGTACGCAGTATTTT; CDR3 protein: CASSKRGGTQYF
clone size: .; J gene: TRBJ1-6; D gene: TRBD1; V gene: TRBV5-1; CDR3 DNA: TGCGCCAGCAGCAGGGGGAGGACAGGGTATGATAATTCACCCCTCCACTTT; CDR3 protein: CASSRGRTGYDNSPLHF
clone size: .; J gene: TRBJ2-5; D gene: TRBD1; V gene: TRBV4-1; CDR3 DNA: TGCGCCAGCAGCAAGACAGGGGGCCGTGAGACCCAGTACTTC; CDR3 protein: CASSKTGGRETQYF
clone size: .; J gene: TRBJ2-3; D gene: .; V gene: TRBV5-1; CDR3 DNA: TGCGCCACCCGCCCCCAGACTAGCACAGATACGCAGTATTTT; CDR3 protein: CATRPQTSTDTQYF